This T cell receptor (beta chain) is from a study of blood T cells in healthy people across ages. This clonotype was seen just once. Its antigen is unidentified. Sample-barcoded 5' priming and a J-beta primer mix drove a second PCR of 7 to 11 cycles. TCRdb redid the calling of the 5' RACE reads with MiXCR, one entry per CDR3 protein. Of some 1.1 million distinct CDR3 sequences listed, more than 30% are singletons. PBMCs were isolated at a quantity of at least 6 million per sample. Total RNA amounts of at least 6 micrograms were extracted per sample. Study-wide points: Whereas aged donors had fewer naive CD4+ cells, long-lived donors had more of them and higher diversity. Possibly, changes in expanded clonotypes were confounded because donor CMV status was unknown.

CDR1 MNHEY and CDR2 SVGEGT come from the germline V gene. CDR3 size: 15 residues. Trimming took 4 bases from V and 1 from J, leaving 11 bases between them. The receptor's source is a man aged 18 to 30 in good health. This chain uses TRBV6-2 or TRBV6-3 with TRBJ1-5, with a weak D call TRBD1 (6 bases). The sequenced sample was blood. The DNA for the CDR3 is TGTGCCAGCAGTTCATGGGGGCAAAGCAATCAGCCCCAGCATTTT. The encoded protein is CASSSWGQSNQPQHF.